Presented here are 20 T cell receptor beta chains from one specimen sequenced in a study of T cells after yellow fever vaccination. TCRdb called the 5' RACE reads again in MiXCR, with one record for every CDR3 protein. The table shows about 310,000 distinct CDR3 sequences, with more than 3% occurring only once. The source material was PBMCs, sampled on the day of the yellow fever booster vaccination. The source is a man between 18 and 35 years old who received the YFV17D yellow fever vaccine.

At least ten counts were recorded for this clonotype. The chain joins TRBV5-1 to TRBJ2-3; tentative D call: TRBD2 (7 bases). Germline loops: CDR1 SGHRS, CDR2 YFSETQ. The V end lost 4 bases, the J end lost 4 bases, and 13 bases lay between the germline ends. This CDR3 is built from 14 residues. The CDR3 loop reads CASSMGGPADTQYF. The CDR3 coding sequence is TGCGCCAGCAGCATGGGGGGGCCGGCAGATACGCAGTATTTT.

This clonotype was picked up many times. CDR3 nucleotide sequence: TGTGCCAGCAGCTCGCAGGGTAGGCCCTACAATGAGCAGTTCTTC. This translates into CASSSQGRPYNEQFF. This rearrangement joins TRBV13 to TRBJ2-1, with D perhaps matching TRBD1 (5 bases). V lost 4 bases and J 2 bases, leaving 12 bases between the germline ends. The CDR3 is 15 amino acids. Germline CDR1 PRHDT, CDR2 FYEKMQ (reference sequence).

DNA for the CDR3: TGTGCCAGCAGCGTAGGTATTGGGACAGGGGACTATGGCTACACCTTC. Protein: CASSVGIGTGDYGYTF. The chain carries TRBV9 and TRBJ1-2, with 10 bases lining up with TRBD1. This CDR3 is 16 amino acids long. Germline CDR1 and CDR2: SGDLS and YYNGEE. V lost 0 bases, J lost 3 bases, and 5 bases stayed unmatched.

The V and J genes are TRBV7-2 and TRBJ2-7; 9 nucleotides line up with TRBD2. This CDR3 comprises 15 residues. Trimming removed 5 bases from V and 3 bases from J; junction bases left unmatched: 8. Germline V gene lookup returns CDR1 SGHTA and CDR2 FQGNSA. CDR3 coding DNA: TGTGCCAGCAGCCGGGCCCCGACTAGCGGCTACGAGCAGTACTTC. This encodes CASSRAPTSGYEQYF.

This clonotype was found many times. The chain is built from TRBV20-1 and TRBJ2-1; 7 nucleotides line up with TRBD2. CDR1 and CDR2 from the germline V gene are DFQATT and SNEGSKA (reference sequence). The CDR3 runs to 15 residues. V was clipped by 6 bases and J by 10 bases; unmatched bases: 18. The chain's CDR3 is CSAPGRGAGGYEQFF. The DNA for the CDR3 is TGCAGTGCCCCAGGGAGGGGCGCCGGTGGATACGAGCAGTTCTTC.

V gene TRBV5-1 combines with J gene TRBJ1-2; tentative D call: TRBD1 (5 bases). This CDR3 comprises 14 residues. V dropped 5 bases and J dropped 5 bases, with 16 bases sitting between them. CDR1 and CDR2 from the germline V gene are SGHRS and YFSETQ. The CDR3 DNA is TGCGCCAGCAGTCAGGGAACATTCGAGTATGGCTACACCTTC. Protein product: CASSQGTFEYGYTF.

This clonotype was recorded at least ten times. As DNA, the CDR3 is TGCAGTGCTAGAGATCGCCCTTCTGAGACGGGCGAGCAGTACTTC. It is translated as CSARDRPSETGEQYF. The chain employs TRBV20-1 and TRBJ2-7; D gene ambiguous. V shed 0 bases and J shed 6 bases, with 18 bases lying between them. This CDR3 contains 15 residues. Germline V lookup: CDR1 DFQATT, CDR2 SNEGSKA (reference sequence).

The chain uses TRBV4-2 and TRBJ2-3; tentative D call: TRBD2 (6 bases). Trimming left V 4 bases short and J 8 bases short, with 16 bases between. Germline CDR1 reads LGHNA; CDR2 reads YNFKEQ. The CDR3 sequence is 14 residues long. CDR3 in amino acids: CASSPEVLGGTQYF. In nucleotides, the CDR3 is TGTGCCAGCAGCCCCGAGGTCCTGGGGGGTACGCAGTATTTT.

J is TRBJ2-7 and V is TRBV5-6; 7 nucleotides line up with TRBD2. Germline trimming cut 0 bases from V and 4 bases from J; bases unmatched to any gene: 4. CDR1 is SGHDT, CDR2 YYEEEE, per germline. The CDR3 runs to 14 residues. CDR3 loop: CASSLGSGEYEQYF. CDR3 DNA: TGTGCCAGCAGCTTGGGCAGCGGGGAATACGAGCAGTACTTC.

This clonotype has just a few counts. This sequence joins TRBV25-1 and TRBJ1-5; D is perhaps TRBD1 (5 bases). Germline CDR1 is MGHDK and CDR2 is SYGVNS. The CDR3 is made up of 10 amino acids. V dropped 11 bases and J dropped 8 bases, with 10 bases sitting between them. This chain's CDR3 is CAAGGEPQHF. The CDR3, as DNA: TGTGCCGCGGGAGGGGAGCCCCAGCATTTT.

This clonotype was observed many times. The chain combines TRBV7-9 with TRBJ2-1; D unresolved. The CDR3 length is 16 residues. CDR1 and CDR2 (germline): SEHNR, FQNEAQ (reference sequence). V was trimmed by 5 bases and J by 10 bases, leaving 24 bases between them. The CDR3, as DNA: TGTGCCAGCAGCCCGCCCCCGTCTCTCCAGATTCGGGAGCAGTTCTTC. It codes for CASSPPPSLQIREQFF.

This clonotype has more than one count but fewer than ten. The V call is TRBV12-3 or TRBV12-4, the J call TRBJ1-5, with D unclear. Trimming removed 7 bases from V and 7 bases from J, with 11 bases in between. The CDR3 has 12 amino acids. The CDR3 DNA reads as TGTGCCAGCAACAACCTCGGGCAGCCCCAGCATTTT. Encoded protein: CASNNLGQPQHF.

This clonotype occurred many times. This chain connects TRBV12-3 or TRBV12-4 to TRBJ2-7, with a possible D match to TRBD1 (5 bases). The V gene lost 5 bases and the J gene lost 0 bases, with 8 bases spanning the gap. The CDR3 runs 13 residues. This chain's CDR3 is CASSQGPSYEQYV. CDR3 nucleotide sequence: TGTGCCAGCAGTCAGGGTCCCTCCTACGAGCAGTACGTC.

This clonotype has at least ten counts. The chain links TRBV7-2 to TRBJ2-5, with D maybe TRBD2 (6 bases). Germline lookup yields CDR1 SGHTA and CDR2 FQGNSA. The CDR3 consists of 12 residues. V dropped 6 bases and J dropped 7 bases, with 12 bases sitting between them. In DNA form, the CDR3 reads TGTGCCAGCAGAGTAGATAGCGGGACCCAGTACTTC. Residues: CASRVDSGTQYF.

There are many counts of this clonotype. V is TRBV6-6 and J is TRBJ1-1; D may be TRBD1 (6 bases). The CDR3 spans 15 residues. V was clipped by 2 bases and J by 3 bases, with 13 bases between them. CDR1 is MNHNY, CDR2 SVGAGI, per germline (reference sequence). CDR3 loop: CASSYPEGGHTEAFF. CDR3 coding DNA: TGTGCCAGCAGTTACCCCGAGGGGGGGCACACTGAAGCTTTCTTT.

This clonotype appeared many times. The chain carries TRBV9 and TRBJ2-2; D may be TRBD2 (6 bases). The CDR3 length is 15 residues. Per the germline V gene, CDR1 is SGDLS and CDR2 is YYNGEE. Trimming cost V 3 bases and J 7 bases, with 16 bases left between them. The CDR3 DNA is TGTGCCAGCAGCGCGCCCGGAGGGAGGATCGGGGAGCTGTTTTTT. This encodes CASSAPGGRIGELFF.

This clonotype was seen ten or more times. J is TRBJ2-3 and V is TRBV7-2; TRBD2 matches 11 bases. In germline, CDR1 is SGHTA, CDR2 FQGNSA. CDR3 size: 19 residues. Unmatched junction bases numbered 9, after V lost 1 base and J lost 0 bases. The CDR3 loop reads CASSLVSGGDLASTDTQYF. Written as DNA, the CDR3 is TGTGCCAGCAGCTTAGTTAGCGGGGGGGATCTAGCCAGCACAGATACGCAGTATTTT. Together with reference TRBV7-2 and TRBJ2-3, the CDR3 gives the full variable domain: GAGVSQSPSNKVTEKGKDVELRCDPISGHTALYWYRQSLGQGLEFLIYFQGNSAPDKSGLPSDRFSAERTGGSVSTLTIQRTQQEDSAVYLCASSLVSGGDLASTDTQYFGPGTRLTVL.

This clonotype was counted a few times. The chain combines TRBV18 with TRBJ1-6; possibly TRBD1 for D (5 bases). The V and J ends lost 3 bases and 5 bases respectively, with 14 bases between them. CDR1 is KGHSH and CDR2 is LQKENI in the germline V gene. CDR3 length: 16 amino acids. The CDR3 loop reads CASSPGTARDNSPLHF. The CDR3 DNA follows: TGTGCCAGCTCACCGGGGACGGCGAGGGATAATTCACCCCTCCACTTT.

Worth noting for this clonotype: A much larger clone is a single base away; this may be a read error. V is TRBV4-2 and J is TRBJ1-5; D gene unclear. The length of the CDR3 is 16 residues. Deletions cut 0 bases from V and 6 bases from J, with 15 bases between. Germline CDR1 reads LGHNA; CDR2 reads YNFKEQ. The CDR3 nucleotides read TGTGCCAGCAGCCAAGAATTGGGAGACAACATTCAGCCCCAGCATTTT. It codes for CASSQELGDNIQPQHF.

This clonotype appeared many times. The chain uses TRBV18 and TRBJ2-7; TRBD1 might be the D (6 bases). Trimming removed 4 bases at V and 2 bases at J, with 18 bases between. Germline-derived CDR1 and CDR2 are KGHSH and LQKENI. There are 16 residues in the CDR3. For the CDR3, the DNA is TGTGCCAGCTCACTCCGAACAGGGTTAAGGCCCTACGAGCAGTACTTC. It yields the protein CASSLRTGLRPYEQYF.